This T cell receptor (beta chain) originates from a study of cytotoxic CD8 clonotypes in ibrutinib-treated CLL. Study-wide background: Roughly 25 partial and 2 complete responses; at median about 63 months, around 14 remitted, roughly 12 progressed. General observations from the study: Clonality (at baseline) was higher than in age-matched healthy donors and tracked circulating CD8+ T-cell counts.

Germline values: CDR1 SGHTA, CDR2 FQGNSA. The CDR3 runs to 13 residues. Libraries were prepared by immunoSEQ multiplex PCR; TCRdb keeps only in-frame clonotypes and omits some of them. The sample consists of roughly 180,000 clones, over 60% of them appearing once. Concerning this clone itself: Its antigen is undetermined.

The chain couples TRBV7-2 to TRBJ2-7; 12 bases are shared with TRBD2. Specimen: PBMCs, collected after 24 months of ibrutinib treatment. The clonotype comes from a human donor with chronic lymphocytic leukemia. CDR3 DNA: TGTGCCAGCAGCTTACGACTAGCGGGAGTGATTTTTGTC. Amino acids: CASSLRLAGVIFV.